This TCR beta chain was recorded in a study of blood T cell repertoires in COVID-19 (dated by TCRdb to between 2020 and 2021). Some background on the complete study: Samples covering the acute and convalescent phases of COVID-19 were provided by collaborators in the United States, Italy and Spain. Sample metadata almost always included a de-identified subject ID, COVID-19 status, age in years and sex. The repertoires were made available in a free public database intended to serve as a resource for research on the immune response to SARS-CoV-2. HLA class I and class II types, where available, came from metadata supplied by the sample provider rather than from assay-based typing. Samples came from the ongoing ImmuneRACE study (first 160 participants) plus 1,254 subjects from 6 global collaborators. The dataset comprised deeply sampled blood TCRbeta repertoires from subjects exposed to, actively infected with, or recovered from COVID-19. The material from the prospective study consisted of cDNA or gDNA derived from T cells, B-cell-depleted T cells, or PBMCs.

In regard to this clone: Its antigen specificity is not known. Base qualities are not at hand, and no much larger clone is one base apart.

In the prospective study, participants were roughly 18 to 100 years old, resided in fewer than 25 geographic areas of the United States, and were enrolled through a virtual design. Cohort assignment in the prospective study relied on participant-reported clinical history from a screening survey and a study questionnaire. Recovered participants in ImmuneRACE Cohort 3 were defined as having two consecutive negative NP/OP PCR tests, clearance from a healthcare professional, or resolution of symptoms. In the prospective study, mobile phlebotomists collected whole blood, serum and a nasopharyngeal or oropharyngeal swab from each participant. Participants in the prospective study had the option to provide additional blood draws and questionnaires over a roughly two-month period. Blood samples from the prospective study were shipped frozen or at room temperature prior to DNA extraction. TCRbeta CDR3 regions were amplified from genomic DNA using the immunoSEQ Assay, a bias-controlled multiplex PCR. Concerning the study's data processing: The number of nucleated cells in each sample was estimated by amplification of reference gene primers within the assay. To quantify the absolute abundance of each unique TCRbeta CDR3 rearrangement, sequence reads were collapsed and filtered. For each sample, productive Simpson clonality was calculated as the square root of Simpson's diversity index across productive rearrangements. In TCRdb, the immuneACCESS table is reduced to in-frame sequences with V and J assigned. These tables do not hold every clone; where another copy was compared, an unresolved V gene accounts for under half, and the others remain unexplained. V, J and clone size are those of that table, while D and trimming were read from the DNA. This sample gives a few hundred thousand clones in total; roughly nine tenths of them show up just once. The biggest ten clones account for approximately 1% of the sample.

General conclusions and limits of the study: Clinical and demographic metadata were provided uncurated, with the amount varying by source and participant.

The sample consisted of PBMCs or T cells enriched from blood (not recorded which). The origin of this receptor is a man between 18 and 35 years old who had recovered from COVID-19.

In nucleotide form, the sequence is TGTGCCAGCAGTAGGAAGGGGGCAGTCGGGAGTGAAAAACTGTTTTTT. Its product reads: CASSRKGAVGSEKLFF. The sequence links TRBV2 to TRBJ1-4; a stretch of 7 junction bases matches TRBD1. From a lookup of the germline V gene, CDR1 and CDR2 are SNHLY and FYNNEI. From the cysteine through the phenylalanine, the CDR3 covers 16 amino acids. The retained sequence is limited to the CDR3, 48 bases, with the frame set at the first base. Unmatched junction bases come to 13, with V trimmed by 5 bases and J by 7 bases.